The following is a TCR beta chain sequence with its context. The data belong to a study of cytomegalovirus exposure and HLA in healthy donors. Trimming left V 3 bases short and J 2 bases short, with 22 bases between. The germline CDR1 and CDR2 sequences are SEHNR and FQNEAQ (reference sequence). The length of the CDR3 is 18 residues. Researchers ran the PCR with 60 Vbeta and 13 Jbeta primers. Sequencing was performed with immunoSEQ multiplex PCR; in TCRdb, only in-frame clones are kept and a portion is missing. The table records 130,000 or so clones, approximately 74% of them present only once. The rearrangement joins TRBV7-9 to TRBJ1-2; D gene unclear. This clonotype originated in a man aged 35-49 years in good health and CMV-seropositive. The sample was PBMCs. CDR3 sequence reads: CASSFPMRMTTSNYGYTF. Written as DNA, the CDR3 is TGTGCCAGCAGCTTCCCGATGAGGATGACCACAAGCAACTATGGCTACACCTTC.